This T cell receptor (beta chain) was identified in a study of T cells expressing NK-cell markers. The wider study: Sorted CD3+CD56-NKG2C+, CD3+CD56+NKG2C+ and CD3+CD56+NKG2C- T cells supplied the TCR beta repertoires. One of eight sequenced donors was HCMV-seronegative; the other seven were seropositive.

For this clonotype: Its antigen is not known.

The study's findings and limits: These same clonotypes (in several donors) also led the CD3+CD56-NKG2C+ fraction. Of the CD8+ T cell pool in 6 or 7 donors, roughly 1.0-8% was accounted for by dominant NKG2C+ clonotypes.

TCRdb reprocessed the 5' RACE reads and stores each CDR3 protein as one record, lacking DNA. The sample features a few hundred thousand distinct CDR3 sequences, with more than 1.4% in its top ten. The sequenced sample consisted of blood T cells: a sorted CD56 or NKG2C T cell subset, CD4+ or CD8+ T cells, or bulk PBMC T cells (not recorded which). The clonotype originates from a woman between 45 and 65 years old in good health.

The CDR3 here is CASSLGGGSGNTIYF. The rearrangement joins TRBV12-3 or TRBV12-4 to TRBJ1-3. This CDR3 contains 15 residues.